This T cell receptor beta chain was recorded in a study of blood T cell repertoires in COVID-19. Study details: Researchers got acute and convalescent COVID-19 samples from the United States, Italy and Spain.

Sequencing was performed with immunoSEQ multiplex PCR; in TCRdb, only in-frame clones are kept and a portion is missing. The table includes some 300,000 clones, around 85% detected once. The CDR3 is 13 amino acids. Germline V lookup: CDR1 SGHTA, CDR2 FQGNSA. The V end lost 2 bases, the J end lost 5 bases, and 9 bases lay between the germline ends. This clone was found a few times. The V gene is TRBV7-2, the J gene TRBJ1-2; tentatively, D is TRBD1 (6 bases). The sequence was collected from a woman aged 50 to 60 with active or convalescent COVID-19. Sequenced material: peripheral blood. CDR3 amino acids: CASSLSTGYGYTF. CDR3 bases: TGTGCCAGCAGCTTATCCACAGGGTATGGCTACACCTTC.